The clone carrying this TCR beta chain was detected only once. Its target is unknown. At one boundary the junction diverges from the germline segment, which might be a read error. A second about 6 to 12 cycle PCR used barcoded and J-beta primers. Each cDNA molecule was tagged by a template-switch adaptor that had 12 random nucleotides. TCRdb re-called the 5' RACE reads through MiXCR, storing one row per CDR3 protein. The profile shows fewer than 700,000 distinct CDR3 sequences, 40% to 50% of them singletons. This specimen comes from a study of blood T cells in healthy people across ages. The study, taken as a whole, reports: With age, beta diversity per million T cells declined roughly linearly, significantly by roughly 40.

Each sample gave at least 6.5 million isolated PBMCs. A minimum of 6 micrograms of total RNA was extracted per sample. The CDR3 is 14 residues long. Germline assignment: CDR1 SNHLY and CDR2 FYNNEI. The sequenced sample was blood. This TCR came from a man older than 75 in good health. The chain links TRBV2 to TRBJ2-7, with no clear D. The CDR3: CASTEGRRSYEQYF. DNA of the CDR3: TGTGCCAGCACTGAAGGGCGCCGCTCCTACGAGCAGTACTTC.